This is a list of T cell receptor beta chains from one sample in a study of CD8+ T cells in alopecia areata. Sequenced by immunoSEQ multiplex PCR; TCRdb stores in-frame clones only, minus some. This table has 150,000 or so clones, under 70% appearing once. The sample here was CD4+ T cells sorted from blood, taken at week 4, from a patient treated with tofacitinib. The receptors come from a human donor with alopecia areata. CDR3s include the opening cysteine and the closing phenylalanine or tryptophan. Each record gives: clone size, D gene, J gene, V gene, CDR3 protein, CDR3 DNA. D genes are given only for firm matches. The listing skips clone size in some rows; elsewhere it reads once, few, many or a size class.

size: .
D: TRBD1
J: TRBJ1-6
V: TRBV9
CDR3: CASSATGGGNSPLHF
DNA: TGTGCCAGCAGCGCGACAGGGGGCGGCAATTCACCCCTCCACTTT

size: .
D: .
J: TRBJ1-1
V: TRBV30
CDR3: CAWSVSQEGAEAFF
DNA: TGTGCCTGGAGTGTAAGCCAGGAAGGAGCTGAAGCTTTCTTT

size: few
D: .
J: TRBJ2-7
V: TRBV19
CDR3: CASSISSRGEQYF
DNA: TGTGCCAGTAGTATTTCTTCACGGGGCGAGCAGTACTTC

size: few
D: TRBD2
J: TRBJ2-1
V: TRBV4-1
CDR3: CASSQEGLAGDNEQFF
DNA: TGTGCCAGCAGCCAAGAAGGACTAGCGGGGGACAATGAGCAGTTCTTC

size: .
D: .
J: TRBJ1-2
V: TRBV30
CDR3: CAWSSGGGWGYTF
DNA: TGTGCCTGGAGCTCCGGCGGCGGTTGGGGCTACACCTTC

size: .
D: TRBD1
J: TRBJ1-5
V: TRBV6-5
CDR3: CASSRDRNQPQHF
DNA: TGTGCCAGCAGCCGGGACAGAAATCAGCCCCAGCATTTT

size: once
D: TRBD1
J: TRBJ2-2
V: TRBV5-1
CDR3: CASSPGGGISGELFF
DNA: TGCGCCAGCAGCCCAGGGGGCGGAATCTCCGGGGAGCTGTTTTTT

size: once
D: .
J: TRBJ1-6
V: TRBV27
CDR3: CASSPIGMWMSSPLHF
DNA: TGTGCCAGCAGTCCTATTGGTATGTGGATGAGTTCACCCCTCCACTTT

size: .
D: .
J: TRBJ2-2
V: TRBV29-1
CDR3: CSVGANTGELFF
DNA: TGCAGCGTTGGAGCGAACACCGGGGAGCTGTTTTTT

size: .
D: .
J: TRBJ2-1
V: TRBV5-6
CDR3: CASSWDISYNEQFF
DNA: TGTGCCAGCAGCTGGGACATCTCCTACAATGAGCAGTTCTTC

size: .
D: .
J: TRBJ2-7
V: TRBV30
CDR3: CAWSQAGKAYEQYF
DNA: TGTGCCTGGAGTCAGGCAGGGAAAGCCTACGAGCAGTACTTC

size: .
D: TRBD1
J: TRBJ1-2
V: TRBV25-1
CDR3: CASSEGPTGDYGYTF
DNA: TGTGCCAGCAGTGAAGGTCCGACAGGGGACTATGGCTACACCTTC

size: .
D: TRBD1
J: TRBJ2-2
V: TRBV5-1
CDR3: CASSFRPGGTNTGELFF
DNA: TGCGCCAGCAGCTTCCGGCCAGGGGGAACGAACACCGGGGAGCTGTTTTTT

size: few
D: TRBD1
J: TRBJ2-7
V: TRBV5-4
CDR3: CATTRDRGDEQYF
DNA: TGTGCCACTACCCGGGACAGGGGCGACGAGCAGTACTTC

size: .
D: .
J: TRBJ2-1
V: TRBV5-1
CDR3: CASSFLDSYNEQFF
DNA: TGCGCCAGCAGCTTCCTTGATTCCTACAATGAGCAGTTCTTC

size: .
D: .
J: TRBJ2-3
V: TRBV29-1
CDR3: CSVERLADTQYF
DNA: TGCAGCGTTGAGAGGCTAGCGGATACGCAGTATTTT

size: .
D: .
J: TRBJ2-6
V: TRBV25-1
CDR3: CASSGDTRRTSGANVLTF
DNA: TGTGCCAGCAGTGGGGACACCCGGAGGACCTCTGGGGCCAACGTCCTGACTTTC

size: .
D: TRBD2
J: TRBJ2-4
V: TRBV9
CDR3: CASSPRGGSDIQYF
DNA: TGTGCCAGCAGCCCTCGGGGGGGCAGCGACATTCAGTACTTC

size: few
D: TRBD1
J: TRBJ1-5
V: TRBV30
CDR3: CAWSVQRTGFPYSNQPQHF
DNA: TGTGCCTGGAGTGTACAAAGGACAGGGTTCCCTTATAGCAATCAGCCCCAGCATTTT

size: once
D: TRBD2
J: TRBJ2-2
V: TRBV30
CDR3: CAWSRRLAGVNSGELFF
DNA: TGTGCCTGGAGTCGCCGACTAGCGGGGGTTAATAGCGGGGAGCTGTTTTTT

size: few
D: .
J: TRBJ2-7
V: TRBV30
CDR3: CAWSSYYSYEQYF
DNA: TGTGCCTGGAGTTCATATTATTCCTACGAGCAGTACTTC

size: .
D: .
J: TRBJ1-1
V: TRBV30
CDR3: CAWSVPSFGDTEAFF
DNA: TGTGCCTGGAGTGTACCATCCTTCGGGGACACTGAAGCTTTCTTT

size: .
D: TRBD1
J: TRBJ1-6
V: TRBV7-2
CDR3: CASSLSTGGSSPLHF
DNA: TGTGCCAGCAGCTTATCCACAGGGGGTAGTTCACCCCTCCACTTT

size: .
D: TRBD2
J: TRBJ2-5
V: TRBV29-1
CDR3: CSVPTSGRPETQYF
DNA: TGCAGCGTACCCACTAGCGGAAGGCCAGAGACCCAGTACTTC

size: .
D: .
J: TRBJ1-2
V: TRBV2
CDR3: CASSGQRYGYTF
DNA: TGTGCCAGCAGTGGACAGCGCTATGGCTACACCTTC

size: .
D: .
J: TRBJ2-2
V: TRBV6-5
CDR3: CASSYRAPNTGELFF
DNA: TGTGCCAGCAGTTACAGGGCTCCGAACACCGGGGAGCTGTTTTTT

size: few
D: .
J: TRBJ1-1
V: TRBV2
CDR3: CASRQGQGTEAFF
DNA: TGTGCCAGCAGGCAGGGCCAAGGCACTGAAGCTTTCTTT

size: .
D: .
J: TRBJ2-6
V: TRBV5-1
CDR3: CASSLFSGANVLTF
DNA: TGCGCCAGCAGCTTGTTCTCTGGGGCCAACGTCCTGACTTTC

size: few
D: .
J: TRBJ2-3
V: TRBV30
CDR3: CAWSPADTQYF
DNA: TGTGCCTGGTCGCCCGCGGATACGCAGTATTTT

size: .
D: .
J: TRBJ2-7
V: TRBV27
CDR3: CASSLSGVASQYF
DNA: TGTGCCAGCAGTTTATCAGGGGTGGCCTCGCAGTACTTC

size: .
D: .
J: TRBJ1-4
V: TRBV29-1
CDR3: CSVGTQSEKLFF
DNA: TGCAGCGTTGGGACACAGAGCGAAAAACTGTTTTTT

size: few
D: .
J: TRBJ2-5
V: TRBV6-5
CDR3: CASSPNQETQYF
DNA: TGTGCCAGCAGCCCAAACCAAGAGACCCAGTACTTC

size: .
D: .
J: TRBJ2-7
V: TRBV18
CDR3: CASSPRGYEQYF
DNA: TGTGCCAGCTCACCAAGAGGCTACGAGCAGTACTTC

size: .
D: .
J: TRBJ2-3
V: TRBV18
CDR3: CASSPPSFADTQYF
DNA: TGTGCCAGCTCACCACCGAGTTTTGCAGATACGCAGTATTTT

size: few
D: .
J: TRBJ1-3
V: TRBV19
CDR3: CASRRTGNTIYF
DNA: TGTGCCAGTAGAAGGACGGGAAACACCATATATTTT

size: .
D: TRBD1
J: TRBJ1-5
V: TRBV30
CDR3: CAWSVAGTGLGQPQHF
DNA: TGTGCCTGGAGTGTAGCGGGGACAGGGTTAGGCCAGCCCCAGCATTTT

size: once
D: .
J: TRBJ2-2
V: TRBV5-6
CDR3: CASSLGWRSSNTGELFF
DNA: TGTGCCAGCAGCTTAGGCTGGCGGAGTTCAAACACCGGGGAGCTGTTTTTT

size: .
D: .
J: TRBJ2-2
V: TRBV27
CDR3: CASSLLMPGELFF
DNA: TGTGCCAGCAGTTTACTAATGCCCGGGGAGCTGTTTTTT

size: .
D: .
J: TRBJ2-1
V: TRBV4-3
CDR3: CASSQDLGLLQFF
DNA: TGCGCCAGCAGCCAAGATCTTGGCCTGTTACAGTTCTTC

size: .
D: .
J: TRBJ1-4
V: TRBV30
CDR3: CAWSKGLGGEKLFF
DNA: TGTGCCTGGAGTAAGGGTTTAGGAGGTGAAAAACTGTTTTTT

size: .
D: .
J: TRBJ1-4
V: TRBV29-1
CDR3: CSVEDNDIGKLFF
DNA: TGCAGCGTTGAAGATAACGACATCGGAAAACTGTTTTTT

size: once
D: .
J: TRBJ2-7
V: TRBV29-1
CDR3: CSAVGGYEQYF
DNA: TGCAGCGCCGTAGGGGGGTACGAGCAGTACTTC

size: .
D: .
J: TRBJ2-2
V: TRBV6-6
CDR3: CASSSYPGELFF
DNA: TGTGCCAGCAGCAGCTATCCCGGGGAGCTGTTTTTT

size: .
D: TRBD1
J: TRBJ2-7
V: TRBV10-3
CDR3: CAITASGTGGSEQYF
DNA: TGTGCCATCACCGCCTCCGGGACAGGGGGGTCCGAGCAGTACTTC

size: few
D: TRBD1
J: TRBJ1-4
V: TRBV4-1
CDR3: CASSLLRDRLKKLFF
DNA: TGCGCCAGCAGCCTTCTCCGGGACAGGTTGAAAAAACTGTTTTTT